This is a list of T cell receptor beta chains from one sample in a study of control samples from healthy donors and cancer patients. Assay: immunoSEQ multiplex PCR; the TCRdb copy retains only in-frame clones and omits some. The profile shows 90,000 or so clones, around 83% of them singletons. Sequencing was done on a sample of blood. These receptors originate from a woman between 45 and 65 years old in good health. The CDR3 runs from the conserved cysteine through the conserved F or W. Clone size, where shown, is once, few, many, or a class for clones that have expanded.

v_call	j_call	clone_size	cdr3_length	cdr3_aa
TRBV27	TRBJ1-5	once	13	CASSLWGNQPQHF
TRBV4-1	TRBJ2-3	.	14	CASSQEERRDTQYF
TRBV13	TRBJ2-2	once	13	CASSLPPSGELFF
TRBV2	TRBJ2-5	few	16	CASSELAGGSQETQYF
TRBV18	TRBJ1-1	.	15	CASSPSAAVNTEAFF
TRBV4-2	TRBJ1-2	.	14	CASSQGGPSYGYTF
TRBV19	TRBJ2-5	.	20	CASSTLGNTVAATWKETQYF
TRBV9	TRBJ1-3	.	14	CASSDFGTGNTIYF
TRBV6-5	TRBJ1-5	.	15	CASSYSRGPREPQHF
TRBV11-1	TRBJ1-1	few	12	CASSTYGGEAFF
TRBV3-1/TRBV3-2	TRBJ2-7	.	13	CASSQVGIYEQYF
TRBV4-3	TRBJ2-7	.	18	CASSQDSGVVSPSYEQYF
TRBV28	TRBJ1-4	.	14	CASSSTGVSEKLFF
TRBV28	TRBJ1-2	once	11	CASSEGNGYTF
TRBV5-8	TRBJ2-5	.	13	CASSPTGTKGQYF
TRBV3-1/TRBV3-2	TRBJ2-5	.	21	CASSQDLLTGTSGTRQETQYF
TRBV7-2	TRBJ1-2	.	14	CASSSPTEHYGYTF
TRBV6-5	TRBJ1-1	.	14	CASSNRGVSTEAFF
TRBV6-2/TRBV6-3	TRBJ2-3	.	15	CASSYGGRSTDTQYF
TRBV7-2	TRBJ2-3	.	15	CASSLDPGLADQQYF
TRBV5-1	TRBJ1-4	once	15	CASSLGHATNEKLFF
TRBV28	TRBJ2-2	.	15	CASSLDGRNTGELFF
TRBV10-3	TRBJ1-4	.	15	CAISESPVKGEKLFF
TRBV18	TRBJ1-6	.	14	CASSAGTGGSPLHF
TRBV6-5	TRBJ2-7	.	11	CASARIYEQYF
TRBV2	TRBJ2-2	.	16	CASSLPSGGGTGELFF
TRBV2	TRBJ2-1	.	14	CASSLEEGRDEQFF
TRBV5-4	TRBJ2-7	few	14	CASSAGGVSYEQYF
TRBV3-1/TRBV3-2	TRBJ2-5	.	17	CASSLGVAGGFQETQYF
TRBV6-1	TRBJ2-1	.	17	CASSVRGRASSYNEQFF
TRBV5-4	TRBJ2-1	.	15	CASSSRGGLYNEQFF
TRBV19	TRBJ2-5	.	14	CASSSRTAQETQYF
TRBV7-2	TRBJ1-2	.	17	CASSATGTGIGNYGYTF
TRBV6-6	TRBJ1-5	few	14	CASSYSSLSQPQHF
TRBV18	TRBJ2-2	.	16	CASSPAKLAGGGELFF
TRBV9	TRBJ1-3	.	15	CASSTAGFSGNTIYF
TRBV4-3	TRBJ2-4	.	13	CASSQGGVNIQYF
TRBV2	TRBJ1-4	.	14	CASRMGGGAEKLFF
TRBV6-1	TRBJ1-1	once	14	CASSEFFSNTEAFF
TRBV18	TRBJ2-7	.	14	CASSWRDRPYEQYF
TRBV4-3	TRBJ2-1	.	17	CASSQDGAGGPNNEQFF
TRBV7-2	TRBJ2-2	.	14	CASSPGQNTGELFF
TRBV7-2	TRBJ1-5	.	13	CASSTNTNQPQHF
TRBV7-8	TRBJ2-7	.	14	CASSSLGPTYEQYF